A selection of T cell receptor beta chains follows, all from one sample in a study of CD8+ T cells in alopecia areata. TCRdb keeps only in-frame clones here, not all; method: immunoSEQ multiplex PCR. The repertoire holds 90,000 to 100,000 clones, with roughly 47% as singletons. What was sequenced was CD4+ T cells sorted from blood. These receptors all come from a human donor with alopecia areata. The CDR3 runs from the conserved cysteine through the conserved F or W. Fields, in order: CDR3 protein, CDR3 DNA, D gene, clone size, J gene, V gene. The D gene is left open where the match is weak. Some rows have no size entry. The others give once, few or many, or a class for an expanded clone.

CDR3aa: CSVVRDRVLETQYF
CDR3nt: TGCAGCGTTGTAAGGGACAGGGTTTTAGAGACCCAGTACTTC
d_gene: TRBD1
abundance: NA
j_gene: TRBJ2-5
v_gene: TRBV29-1

CDR3aa: CASRWSTSPLHF
CDR3nt: TGTGCCAGCCGCTGGAGTACTTCACCCCTCCACTTT
d_gene: NA
abundance: few
j_gene: TRBJ1-6
v_gene: TRBV6-5

CDR3aa: CASSDSTYEQYF
CDR3nt: TGTGCCAGCAGTGACAGCACCTACGAGCAGTACTTC
d_gene: NA
abundance: NA
j_gene: TRBJ2-7
v_gene: TRBV25-1

CDR3aa: CSDKPTSGDEQFF
CDR3nt: TGCAGCGACAAACCCACTAGCGGTGATGAGCAGTTCTTC
d_gene: TRBD2
abundance: few
j_gene: TRBJ2-1
v_gene: TRBV29-1

CDR3aa: CSVPTLGTYNEQFF
CDR3nt: TGCAGCGTTCCCACCCTAGGGACCTACAATGAGCAGTTCTTC
d_gene: NA
abundance: few
j_gene: TRBJ2-1
v_gene: TRBV29-1

CDR3aa: CASSSTSSGQETQYF
CDR3nt: TGTGCCAGCAGCTCCACCTCTAGCGGACAAGAGACCCAGTACTTC
d_gene: TRBD2
abundance: few
j_gene: TRBJ2-5
v_gene: TRBV7-2

CDR3aa: CAWSARTLYF
CDR3nt: TGTGCCTGGAGCGCGAGGACGTTGTACTTC
d_gene: NA
abundance: NA
j_gene: TRBJ2-7
v_gene: TRBV30

CDR3aa: CASSPDRASEQYF
CDR3nt: TGTGCCAGCAGCCCCGACAGGGCGAGCGAGCAGTACTTC
d_gene: TRBD1
abundance: few
j_gene: TRBJ2-7
v_gene: TRBV7-9

CDR3aa: CSVGQTDGTNTDTQYF
CDR3nt: TGCAGCGTTGGCCAGACCGACGGGACGAACACAGATACGCAGTATTTT
d_gene: NA
abundance: few
j_gene: TRBJ2-3
v_gene: TRBV29-1

CDR3aa: CASSPRGGVYNEQFF
CDR3nt: TGTGCCAGCAGCCCCCGGGGGGGGGTGTACAATGAGCAGTTCTTC
d_gene: TRBD2
abundance: NA
j_gene: TRBJ2-1
v_gene: TRBV7-2

CDR3aa: CASGRTNTGELFF
CDR3nt: TGTGCCTCGGGACGGACGAACACCGGGGAGCTGTTTTTT
d_gene: NA
abundance: few
j_gene: TRBJ2-2
v_gene: TRBV30

CDR3aa: CSVFDRGHDGYTF
CDR3nt: TGCAGCGTTTTCGACAGGGGACATGATGGCTACACCTTC
d_gene: TRBD1
abundance: NA
j_gene: TRBJ1-2
v_gene: TRBV29-1

CDR3aa: CASFRDRGNEQFF
CDR3nt: TGTGCCAGCTTCCGGGACAGGGGAAATGAGCAGTTCTTC
d_gene: TRBD1
abundance: few
j_gene: TRBJ2-1
v_gene: TRBV2

CDR3aa: CAWTHRNQQYF
CDR3nt: TGTGCCTGGACCCACAGAAACCAGCAGTACTTC
d_gene: NA
abundance: few
j_gene: TRBJ2-7
v_gene: TRBV30

CDR3aa: CSVESSGQKYNEQFF
CDR3nt: TGCAGCGTTGAATCTTCCGGACAGAAATACAATGAGCAGTTCTTC
d_gene: NA
abundance: once
j_gene: TRBJ2-1
v_gene: TRBV29-1

CDR3aa: CSVETSQGNEQFF
CDR3nt: TGCAGCGTTGAAACCTCACAGGGGAATGAGCAGTTCTTC
d_gene: TRBD1
abundance: NA
j_gene: TRBJ2-1
v_gene: TRBV29-1

CDR3aa: CAWRGWRGGQETQYF
CDR3nt: TGTGCCTGGCGTGGGTGGCGGGGGGGCCAAGAGACCCAGTACTTC
d_gene: TRBD2
abundance: NA
j_gene: TRBJ2-5
v_gene: TRBV30

CDR3aa: CASSVETDYGYTF
CDR3nt: TGTGCCAGCAGCGTAGAGACAGACTATGGCTACACCTTC
d_gene: NA
abundance: NA
j_gene: TRBJ1-2
v_gene: TRBV9

CDR3aa: CSVVGISDEQYF
CDR3nt: TGCAGCGTTGTAGGAATCTCGGACGAGCAGTACTTC
d_gene: NA
abundance: NA
j_gene: TRBJ2-7
v_gene: TRBV29-1

CDR3aa: CAWSAGEETQYF
CDR3nt: TGTGCCTGGAGTGCAGGGGAAGAGACCCAGTACTTC
d_gene: NA
abundance: NA
j_gene: TRBJ2-5
v_gene: TRBV30

CDR3aa: CSVPRPGTANTGELFF
CDR3nt: TGCAGCGTTCCGAGACCCGGGACGGCGAACACCGGGGAGCTGTTTTTT
d_gene: NA
abundance: NA
j_gene: TRBJ2-2
v_gene: TRBV29-1

CDR3aa: CASSLSGNQPQHF
CDR3nt: TGTGCCAGCAGCTTGTCTGGCAATCAGCCCCAGCATTTT
d_gene: NA
abundance: NA
j_gene: TRBJ1-5
v_gene: TRBV5-5

CDR3aa: CASSQSKWQGAYEQYF
CDR3nt: TGCGCCAGCAGTCAATCAAAGTGGCAGGGAGCCTACGAGCAGTACTTC
d_gene: NA
abundance: NA
j_gene: TRBJ2-7
v_gene: TRBV23-1

CDR3aa: CSGADNSYEQYF
CDR3nt: TGCAGCGGAGCGGACAACTCCTACGAGCAGTACTTC
d_gene: NA
abundance: few
j_gene: TRBJ2-7
v_gene: TRBV29-1

CDR3aa: CASSWDRNYEQYF
CDR3nt: TGTGCCAGCAGCTGGGACAGGAACTACGAGCAGTACTTC
d_gene: TRBD1
abundance: few
j_gene: TRBJ2-7
v_gene: TRBV7-8

CDR3aa: CASPPPGGPWGYTF
CDR3nt: TGTGCCAGCCCCCCTCCAGGGGGACCGTGGGGCTACACCTTC
d_gene: TRBD1
abundance: NA
j_gene: TRBJ1-2
v_gene: TRBV27

CDR3aa: CATRNSGANVLTF
CDR3nt: TGTGCCACCCGGAACTCTGGGGCCAACGTCCTGACTTTC
d_gene: NA
abundance: NA
j_gene: TRBJ2-6
v_gene: TRBV27

CDR3aa: CSVESWDGYGYTF
CDR3nt: TGCAGCGTTGAAAGCTGGGATGGGTATGGCTACACCTTC
d_gene: NA
abundance: NA
j_gene: TRBJ1-2
v_gene: TRBV29-1